This TCR beta chain was documented in a study of blood T cell repertoires in COVID-19. Study-wide background: Acute and convalescent COVID-19 samples came from the United States, Italy and Spain. T cells, B-cell-depleted T cells, or PBMCs provided the cDNA or gDNA that served as material.

In the study's own analysis: Amplifying reference gene primers gave estimates of nucleated cell counts. Produced via immunoSEQ multiplex PCR; TCRdb's table is partial and in-frame only. V and J calls and clone size are given by that table; D and trimming were obtained from the DNA. The data show approximately 330,000 clones, roughly 90% seen once. V gave up 3 bases and J gave up 5 bases, with 14 bases separating them. This CDR3 has 14 amino acids. CDR1 is MDHEN, CDR2 SYDVKM, per germline. This receptor was obtained from a woman aged 45-59 years with active or convalescent COVID-19. The chain couples TRBV28 to TRBJ2-7; no clear D. The sample comprised peripheral blood. The CDR3 here is CASSFPYRYDEQYF. The CDR3 coding sequence is TGTGCCAGCAGTTTCCCCTACCGCTACGACGAGCAGTACTTC.